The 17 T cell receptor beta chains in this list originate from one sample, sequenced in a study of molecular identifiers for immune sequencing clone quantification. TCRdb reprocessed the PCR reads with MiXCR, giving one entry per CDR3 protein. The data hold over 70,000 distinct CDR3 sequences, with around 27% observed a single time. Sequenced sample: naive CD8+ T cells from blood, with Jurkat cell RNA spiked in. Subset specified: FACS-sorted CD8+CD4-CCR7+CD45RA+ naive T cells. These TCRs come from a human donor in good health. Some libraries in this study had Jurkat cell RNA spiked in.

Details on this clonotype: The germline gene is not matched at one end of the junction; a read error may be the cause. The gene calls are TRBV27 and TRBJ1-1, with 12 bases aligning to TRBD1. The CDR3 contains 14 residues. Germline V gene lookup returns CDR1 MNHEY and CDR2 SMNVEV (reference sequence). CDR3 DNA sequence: TGTGCCAGCAGTTTAGGGGGACAGGGGGCTGAAGCCCTCTTT. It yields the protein CASSLGGQGAEALF.

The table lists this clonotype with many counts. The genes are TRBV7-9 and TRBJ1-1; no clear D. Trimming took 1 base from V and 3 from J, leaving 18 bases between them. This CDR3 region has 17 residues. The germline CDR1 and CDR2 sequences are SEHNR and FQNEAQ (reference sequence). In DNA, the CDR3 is TGTGCCAGCAGCTTAGGTCTAAAAGGCGGGGTACACACTGAAGCTTTCTTT. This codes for CASSLGLKGGVHTEAFF.

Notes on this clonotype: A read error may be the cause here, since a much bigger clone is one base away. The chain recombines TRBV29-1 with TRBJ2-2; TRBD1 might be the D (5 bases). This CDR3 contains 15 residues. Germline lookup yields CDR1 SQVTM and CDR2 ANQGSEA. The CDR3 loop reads CSVEGADTNTRELFF. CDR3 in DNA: TGCAGCGTTGAAGGTGCGGACACGAACACCAGGGAGCTGTTTTTT.

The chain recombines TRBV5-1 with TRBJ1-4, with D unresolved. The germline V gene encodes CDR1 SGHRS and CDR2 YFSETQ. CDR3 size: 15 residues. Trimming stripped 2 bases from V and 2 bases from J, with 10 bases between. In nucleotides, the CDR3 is TGCGCCAGCAGCTTTTTAAGCCCGACTAATGAAAAACTGTTTTTT. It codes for CASSFLSPTNEKLFF.

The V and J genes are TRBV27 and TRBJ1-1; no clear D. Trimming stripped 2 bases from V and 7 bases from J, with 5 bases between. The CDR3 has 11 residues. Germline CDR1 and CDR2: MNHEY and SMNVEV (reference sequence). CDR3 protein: CASSLGNEAFF. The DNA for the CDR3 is TGTGCCAGCAGTTTAGGGAATGAAGCTTTCTTT.

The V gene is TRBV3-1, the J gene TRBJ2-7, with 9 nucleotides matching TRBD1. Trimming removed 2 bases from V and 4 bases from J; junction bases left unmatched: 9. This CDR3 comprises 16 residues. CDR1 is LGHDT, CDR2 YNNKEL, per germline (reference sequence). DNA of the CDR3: TGTGCCAGCAGCCAATCCTACAGGGGGCGAAATTACGAGCAGTACTTC. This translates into CASSQSYRGRNYEQYF.

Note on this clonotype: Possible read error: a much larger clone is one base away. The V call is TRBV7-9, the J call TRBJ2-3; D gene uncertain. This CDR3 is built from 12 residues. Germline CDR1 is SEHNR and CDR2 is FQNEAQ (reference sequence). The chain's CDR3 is CASSPRPDTQNF. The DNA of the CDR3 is TGTGCCAGCAGCCCCCGTCCAGATACGCAGAATTTT.

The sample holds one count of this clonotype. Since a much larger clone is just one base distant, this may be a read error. CDR3 nucleotide sequence: TGTGCCAGCGGCCAAGATTTGGGGGCAGATACGCAGTATTTT. Translated, it gives CASGQDLGADTQYF. The J gene is TRBJ2-3, the V gene TRBV4-2, with D possibly called TRBD1 or TRBD2 (5 bases each). Germline CDR1 and CDR2: LGHNA and YNFKEQ. This CDR3 is 14 amino acids long.

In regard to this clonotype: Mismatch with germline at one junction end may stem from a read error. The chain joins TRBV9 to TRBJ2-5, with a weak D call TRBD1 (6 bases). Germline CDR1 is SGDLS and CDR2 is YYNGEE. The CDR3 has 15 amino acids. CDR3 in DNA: TGTACCAGCAGCAACACCGACAGGAATTTGGAGACCCAGTACTTC. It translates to CTSSNTDRNLETQYF.

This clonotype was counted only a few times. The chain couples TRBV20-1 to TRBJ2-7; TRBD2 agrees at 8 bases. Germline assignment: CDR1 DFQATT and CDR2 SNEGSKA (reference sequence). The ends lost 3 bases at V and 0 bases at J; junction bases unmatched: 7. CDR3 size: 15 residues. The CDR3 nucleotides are TGCAGTGCTAGGGAGACTAGCGCCAGCTCCTACGAGCAGTACTTC. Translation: CSARETSASSYEQYF.

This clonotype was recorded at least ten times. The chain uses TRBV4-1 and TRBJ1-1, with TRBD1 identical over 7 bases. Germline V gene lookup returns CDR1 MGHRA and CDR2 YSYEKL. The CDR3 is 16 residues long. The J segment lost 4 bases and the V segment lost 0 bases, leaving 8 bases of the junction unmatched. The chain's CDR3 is CASSQDGPQGGTEAFF. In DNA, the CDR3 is TGCGCCAGCAGCCAAGACGGCCCCCAGGGGGGCACTGAAGCTTTCTTT.

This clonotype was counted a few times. CDR3 bases: TGTGCCAGCAGTCGCCGTGGGGTCCTAACAACTAATGAAAAACTGTTTTTT. Translated: CASSRRGVLTTNEKLFF. The V call is TRBV6-2 or TRBV6-3, the J call TRBJ1-4; D gene uncertain. Trimming removed 5 bases at V and 0 bases at J, with 16 bases between. The CDR3 has 17 amino acids. The germline gives CDR1 MNHEY, CDR2 SVGEGT.

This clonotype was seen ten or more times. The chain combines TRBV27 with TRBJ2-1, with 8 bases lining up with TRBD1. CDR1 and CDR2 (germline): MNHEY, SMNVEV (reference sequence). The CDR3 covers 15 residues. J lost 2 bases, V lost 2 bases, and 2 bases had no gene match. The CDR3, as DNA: TGTGCCAGCAGTTTAGCAGGGGGCGCCTACAATGAGCAGTTCTTC. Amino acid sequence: CASSLAGGAYNEQFF.

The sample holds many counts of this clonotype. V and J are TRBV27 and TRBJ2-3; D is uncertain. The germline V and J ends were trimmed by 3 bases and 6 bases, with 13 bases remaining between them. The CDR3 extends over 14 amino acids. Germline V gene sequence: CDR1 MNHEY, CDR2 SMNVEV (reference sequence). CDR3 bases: TGTGCCAGCAGTTTGGTAGGATCGCCCGATACGCAGTATTTT. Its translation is CASSLVGSPDTQYF.

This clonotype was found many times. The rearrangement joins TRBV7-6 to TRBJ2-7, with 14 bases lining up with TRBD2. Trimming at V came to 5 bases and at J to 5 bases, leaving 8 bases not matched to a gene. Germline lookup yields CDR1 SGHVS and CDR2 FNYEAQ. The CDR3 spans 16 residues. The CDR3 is CASSVGTSGGWDEQYF. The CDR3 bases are TGTGCCAGCAGCGTAGGGACTAGCGGGGGCTGGGACGAGCAGTACTTC.

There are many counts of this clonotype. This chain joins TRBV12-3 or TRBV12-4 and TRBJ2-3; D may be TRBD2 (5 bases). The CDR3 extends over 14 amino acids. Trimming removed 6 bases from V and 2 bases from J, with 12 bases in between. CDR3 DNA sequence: TGTGCCAGCAGCGGGATACCTGACACAGATACGCAGTATTTT. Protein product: CASSGIPDTDTQYF.

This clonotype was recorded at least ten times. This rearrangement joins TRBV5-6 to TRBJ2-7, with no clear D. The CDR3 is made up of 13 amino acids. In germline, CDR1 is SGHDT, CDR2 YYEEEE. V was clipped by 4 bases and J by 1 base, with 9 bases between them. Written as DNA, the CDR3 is TGTGCCAGCAGCCCCCTAGGATCCTACGAGCAGTACTTC. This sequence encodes CASSPLGSYEQYF.